This TCR beta chain was documented in a study of cytomegalovirus exposure and HLA in healthy donors. Overall study findings and caveats: A later analysis found that most CMV-associated TCR beta chains appeared HLA-restricted. For most TCR sequences rarity was the rule, although some public TCRs occurred in many donors. In a later analysis, a missense DCLRE1C variant was linked to TCR beta V- and J-gene trimming.

The germline CDR1 and CDR2 sequences are MNHEY and SVGAGI. V was shortened by 7 bases and J by 0 bases, with 12 bases between the two germline ends. CDR3 size: 14 residues. The PCR had 60 Vbeta and 13 Jbeta primers. Produced via immunoSEQ multiplex PCR; TCRdb's table is partial and in-frame only. The sample lists around 150,000 clones, approximately 79% occurring once. Concerning this clone: Its specificity is unknown.

This receptor was obtained from a woman aged 45 to 65 in good health and CMV-seropositive. The sequenced material came from PBMCs. The V and J genes are TRBV6-5 and TRBJ1-2; D remains unclear. CDR3 in DNA: TGTGCCAGCAAGGGAGATACCACTAACTATGGCTACACCTTC. It encodes CASKGDTTNYGYTF.